This TCR beta chain was found in a study of response to subunit inactivated influenza vaccine. Regarding the study as a whole: A suggestion made by the authors is that each seasonal influenza vaccination recruits few new T cells.

This clonotype was detected a few times. The antigen remains undetermined. TCRdb redid the calling of the RT-PCR reads with MiXCR, one entry per CDR3 protein. The profile covers 300,000 to 350,000 distinct CDR3 sequences, with 22% appearing a single time and 10% taken by the ten largest. Looked up from germline, CDR1 is SGDLS and CDR2 is YYNGEE. Germline trimming cut 4 bases from V and 2 bases from J; bases unmatched to any gene: 6. The CDR3 has 17 residues. The material sequenced was PBMCs from blood, taken approximately 20 months after vaccination. V usage is TRBV9 and J usage is TRBJ2-6; 10 bases are a match to TRBD1. The TCR comes from a man between 45 and 75 years old who received an inactivated influenza vaccine. CDR3 protein: CASSMGQGIAGANVLTF. CDR3 in DNA: TGTGCCAGCAGCATGGGACAGGGGATTGCTGGGGCCAACGTCCTGACTTTC.